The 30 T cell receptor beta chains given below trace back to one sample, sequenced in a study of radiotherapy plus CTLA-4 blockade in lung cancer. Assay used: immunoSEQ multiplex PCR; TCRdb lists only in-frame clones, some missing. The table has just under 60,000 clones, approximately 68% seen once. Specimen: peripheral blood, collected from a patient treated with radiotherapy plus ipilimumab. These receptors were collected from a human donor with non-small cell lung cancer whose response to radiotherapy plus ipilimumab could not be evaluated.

CDR3 DNA sequence: TGCGCCAGCAGACAGGGACAGCCCAACTCTGGAAACACCATATATTTT. Translated: CASRQGQPNSGNTIYF. The chain is built from TRBV4-1 and TRBJ1-3, with 7 positions matching TRBD1. The germline CDR1 and CDR2 sequences are MGHRA and YSYEKL. V shed 6 bases, J shed 0 bases, and the junction held 8 bases outside the gene matches. The length of the CDR3 is 16 residues.

CDR3 nucleotides: TGTGCCAGCAGCGTAGGCCCCTCGGGGGGCACAGATACGCAGTATTTT. This encodes CASSVGPSGGTDTQYF. The V call is TRBV9, the J call TRBJ2-3, with D tentatively TRBD2 (6 bases). The CDR3 extends over 16 amino acids. V was clipped by 0 bases and J by 1 base, with 12 bases between them. Germline loops: CDR1 SGDLS, CDR2 YYNGEE. The full variable domain, in which reference TRBV9 and TRBJ2-3 provide the parts outside the CDR3, is DSGVTQTPKHLITATGQRVTLRCSPRSGDLSVYWYQQSLDQGLQFLIQYYNGEERAKGNILERFSAQQFPDLHSELNLSSLELGDSALYFCASSVGPSGGTDTQYFGPGTRLTVL.

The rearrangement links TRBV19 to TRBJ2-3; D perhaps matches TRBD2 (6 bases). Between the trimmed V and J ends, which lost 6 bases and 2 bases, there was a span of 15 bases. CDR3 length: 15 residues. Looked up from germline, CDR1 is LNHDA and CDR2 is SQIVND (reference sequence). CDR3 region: CASSPLAGITDTQYF. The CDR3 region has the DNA TGTGCCAGTAGCCCTCTCGCGGGGATCACAGATACGCAGTATTTT.

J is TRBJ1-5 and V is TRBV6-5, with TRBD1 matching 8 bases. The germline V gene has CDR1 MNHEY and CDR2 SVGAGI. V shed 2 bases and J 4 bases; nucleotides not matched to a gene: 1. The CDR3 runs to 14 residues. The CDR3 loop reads CASSYTGGNQPQHF. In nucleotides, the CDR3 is TGTGCCAGCAGTTACACAGGGGGGAATCAGCCCCAGCATTTT.

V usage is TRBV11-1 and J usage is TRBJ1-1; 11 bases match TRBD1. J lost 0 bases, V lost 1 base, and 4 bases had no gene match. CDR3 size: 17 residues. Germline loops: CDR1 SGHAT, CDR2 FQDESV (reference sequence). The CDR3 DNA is TGTGCCAGCAGCTTAGGGACAGGGGGCGACCTGAACACTGAAGCTTTCTTT. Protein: CASSLGTGGDLNTEAFF.

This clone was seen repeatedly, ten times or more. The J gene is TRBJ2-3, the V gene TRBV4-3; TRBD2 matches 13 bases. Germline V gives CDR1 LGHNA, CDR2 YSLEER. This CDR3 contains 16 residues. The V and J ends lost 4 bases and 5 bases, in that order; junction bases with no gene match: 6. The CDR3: CASSLTSGGAQDTQYF. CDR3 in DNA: TGCGCCAGCAGCCTTACTAGCGGGGGGGCACAAGATACGCAGTATTTT.

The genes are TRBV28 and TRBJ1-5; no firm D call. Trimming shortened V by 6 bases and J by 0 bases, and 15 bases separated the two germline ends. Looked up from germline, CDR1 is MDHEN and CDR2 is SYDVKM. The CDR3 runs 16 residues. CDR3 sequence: CASSLRGFYSNQPQHF. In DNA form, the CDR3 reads TGTGCCAGCAGCCTCCGAGGGTTCTATAGCAATCAGCCCCAGCATTTT.

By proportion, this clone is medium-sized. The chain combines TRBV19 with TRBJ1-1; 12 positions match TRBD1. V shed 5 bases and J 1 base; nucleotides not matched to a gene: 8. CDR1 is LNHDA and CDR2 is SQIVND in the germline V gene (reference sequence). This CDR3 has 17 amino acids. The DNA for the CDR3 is TGTGCCAGTAGTCCGGGACAGGGGGCGAGGGGGAACACTGAAGCTTTCTTT. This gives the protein CASSPGQGARGNTEAFF.

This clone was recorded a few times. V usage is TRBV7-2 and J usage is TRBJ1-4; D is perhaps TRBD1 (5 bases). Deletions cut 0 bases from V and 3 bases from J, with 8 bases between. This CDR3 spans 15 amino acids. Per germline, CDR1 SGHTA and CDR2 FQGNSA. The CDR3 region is CASSLAHRPNEKLFF. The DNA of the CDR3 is TGTGCCAGCAGCTTAGCGCACAGGCCTAATGAAAAACTGTTTTTT.

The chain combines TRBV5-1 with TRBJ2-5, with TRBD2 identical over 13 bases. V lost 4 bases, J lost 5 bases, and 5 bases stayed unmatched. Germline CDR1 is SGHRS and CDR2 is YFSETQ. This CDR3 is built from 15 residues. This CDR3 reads CASSGLAGAGETQYF. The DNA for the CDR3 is TGCGCCAGCAGCGGACTAGCGGGAGCCGGGGAGACCCAGTACTTC.

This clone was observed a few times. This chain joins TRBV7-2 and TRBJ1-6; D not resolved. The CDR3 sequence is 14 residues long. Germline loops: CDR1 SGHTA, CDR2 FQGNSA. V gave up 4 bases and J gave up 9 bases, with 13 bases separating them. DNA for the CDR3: TGTGCCAGCAGCTCCGTCTTCTCAGGTTCACCCCTCCACTTT. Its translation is CASSSVFSGSPLHF.

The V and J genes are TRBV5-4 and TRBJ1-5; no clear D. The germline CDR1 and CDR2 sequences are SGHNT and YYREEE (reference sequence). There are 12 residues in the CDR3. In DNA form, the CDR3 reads TGTGCAGGAGGGTTGATCGGTCAGCCCCAGCATTTT. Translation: CAGGLIGQPQHF.

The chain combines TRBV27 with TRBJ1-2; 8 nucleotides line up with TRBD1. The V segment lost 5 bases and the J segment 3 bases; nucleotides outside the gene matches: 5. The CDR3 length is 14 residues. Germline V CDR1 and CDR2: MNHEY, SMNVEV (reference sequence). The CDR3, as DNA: TGTGCCAGCAGTGCAGGGGGCGCGCACTATGGCTACACCTTC. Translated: CASSAGGAHYGYTF.

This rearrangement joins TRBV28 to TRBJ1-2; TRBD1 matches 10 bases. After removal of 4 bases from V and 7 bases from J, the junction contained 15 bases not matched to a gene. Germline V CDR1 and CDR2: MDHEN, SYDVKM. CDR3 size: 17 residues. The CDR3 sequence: CASSSAHGGQGVSGYTF. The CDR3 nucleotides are TGTGCCAGCAGTTCCGCGCACGGCGGACAGGGGGTTAGTGGCTACACCTTC.

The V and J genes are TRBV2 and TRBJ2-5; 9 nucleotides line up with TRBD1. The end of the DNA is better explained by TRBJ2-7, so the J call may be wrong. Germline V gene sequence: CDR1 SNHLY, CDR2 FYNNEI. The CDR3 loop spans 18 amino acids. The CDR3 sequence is CASRVGTGFFADSYEQYF. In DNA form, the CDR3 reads TGTGCCAGCAGGGTTGGGACAGGGTTCTTCGCAGACTCGTACGAGCAGTACTTC.

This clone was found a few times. CDR3 coding DNA: TGTGCCAGCAGCTTGTCGGTCAGCGGGGGGCAAGACTTCAATGAGCAGTTCTTC. Amino acid sequence: CASSLSVSGGQDFNEQFF. The chain uses TRBV7-2 and TRBJ2-1, with 9 bases lining up with TRBD2. CDR3 size: 18 residues. Germline CDR1 reads SGHTA; CDR2 reads FQGNSA. V shed 3 bases and J 6 bases; nucleotides not matched to a gene: 15. Supplemented by reference TRBV7-2 and TRBJ2-1, the full variable domain reads GAGVSQSPSNKVTEKGKDVELRCDPISGHTALYWYRQSLGQGLEFLIYFQGNSAPDKSGLPSDRFSAERTGGSVSTLTIQRTQQEDSAVYLCASSLSVSGGQDFNEQFFGPGTRLTVL.

The CDR3 sequence: CASSPSHPGGGTETQYF. The CDR3 DNA follows: TGTGCCAGCAGTCCATCCCATCCGGGGGGCGGGACGGAGACCCAGTACTTC. V is TRBV28 and J is TRBJ2-5; D perhaps matches TRBD2 (7 bases). This CDR3 spans 17 amino acids. V lost 5 bases and J 5 bases, leaving 24 bases between the germline ends. CDR1 and CDR2 (germline): MDHEN, SYDVKM. Filled out from reference TRBV28 and TRBJ2-5, the complete variable domain reads DVKVTQSSRYLVKRTGEKVFLECVQDMDHENMFWYRQDPGLGLRLIYFSYDVKMKEKGDIPEGYSVSREKKERFSLILESASTNQTSMYLCASSPSHPGGGTETQYFGPGTRLLVL.

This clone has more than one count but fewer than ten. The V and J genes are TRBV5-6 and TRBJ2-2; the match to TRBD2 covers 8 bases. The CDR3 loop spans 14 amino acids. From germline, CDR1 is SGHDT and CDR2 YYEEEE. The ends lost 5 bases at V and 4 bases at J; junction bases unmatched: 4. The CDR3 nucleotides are TGTGCCAGCAGGCGGGGGGTGGTCACCGGGGAGCTGTTTTTT. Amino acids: CASRRGVVTGELFF.

As DNA, the CDR3 is TGTGCCAGTGGGGACAGGGAGTACGTCCTGACTTTC. It yields the protein CASGDREYVLTF. This rearrangement joins TRBV19 to TRBJ2-6; 9 bases are shared with TRBD1. Germline V gene data show CDR1 as LNHDA and CDR2 as SQIVND (reference sequence). This CDR3 comprises 12 residues. The ends lost 8 bases at V and 11 bases at J; junction bases unmatched: 4.

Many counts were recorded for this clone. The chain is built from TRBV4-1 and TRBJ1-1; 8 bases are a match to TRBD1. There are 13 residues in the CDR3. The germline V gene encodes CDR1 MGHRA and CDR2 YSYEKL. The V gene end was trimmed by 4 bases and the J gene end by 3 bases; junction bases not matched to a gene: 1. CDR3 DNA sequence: TGCGCCAGCAGCCTGACAGGGGACACTGAAGCTTTCTTT. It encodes CASSLTGDTEAFF.

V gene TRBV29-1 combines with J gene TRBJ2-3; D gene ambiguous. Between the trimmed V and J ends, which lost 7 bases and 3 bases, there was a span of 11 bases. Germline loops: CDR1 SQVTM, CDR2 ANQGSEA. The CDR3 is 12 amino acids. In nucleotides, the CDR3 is TGCAGCGCCCAACCCGGGACAGATACGCAGTATTTT. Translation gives CSAQPGTDTQYF.

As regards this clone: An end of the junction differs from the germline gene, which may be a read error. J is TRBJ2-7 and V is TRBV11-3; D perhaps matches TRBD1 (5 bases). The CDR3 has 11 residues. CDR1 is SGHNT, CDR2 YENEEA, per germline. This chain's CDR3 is CASSLGRVKHF. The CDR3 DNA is TGTGCCAGCAGCTTAGGCAGGGTCAAGCACTTC.

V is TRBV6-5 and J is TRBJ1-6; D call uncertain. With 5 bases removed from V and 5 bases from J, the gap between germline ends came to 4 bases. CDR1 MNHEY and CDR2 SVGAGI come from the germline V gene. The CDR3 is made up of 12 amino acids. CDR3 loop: CASSLDNSPLHF. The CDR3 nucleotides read TGTGCCAGCAGTCTAGATAATTCACCCCTCCACTTT.

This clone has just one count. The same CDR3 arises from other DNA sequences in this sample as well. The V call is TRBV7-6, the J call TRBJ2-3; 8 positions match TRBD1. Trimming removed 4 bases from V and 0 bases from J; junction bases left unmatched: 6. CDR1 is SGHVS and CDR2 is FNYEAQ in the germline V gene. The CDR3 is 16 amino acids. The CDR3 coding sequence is TGTGCCAGCAGCTCCCCCCAGGGGGCTAGCACAGATACGCAGTATTTT. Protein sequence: CASSSPQGASTDTQYF.

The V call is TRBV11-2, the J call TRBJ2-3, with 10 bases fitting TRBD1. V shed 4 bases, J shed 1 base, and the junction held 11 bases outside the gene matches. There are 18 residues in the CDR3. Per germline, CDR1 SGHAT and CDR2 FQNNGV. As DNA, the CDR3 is TGTGCCAGCAGCTCGGGACAGGGGTCCGGATTCGGCACAGATACGCAGTATTTT. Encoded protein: CASSSGQGSGFGTDTQYF.

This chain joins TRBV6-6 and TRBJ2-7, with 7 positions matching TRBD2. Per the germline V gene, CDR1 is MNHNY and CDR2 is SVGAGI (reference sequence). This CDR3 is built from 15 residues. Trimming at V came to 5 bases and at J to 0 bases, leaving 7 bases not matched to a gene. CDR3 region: CASSQIRGDSYEQYF. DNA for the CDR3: TGTGCCAGCAGTCAAATTCGGGGGGACTCCTACGAGCAGTACTTC.

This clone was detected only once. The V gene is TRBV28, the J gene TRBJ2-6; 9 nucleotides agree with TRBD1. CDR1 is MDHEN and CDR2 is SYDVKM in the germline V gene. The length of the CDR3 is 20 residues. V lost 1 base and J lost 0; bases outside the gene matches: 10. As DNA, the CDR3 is TGTGCCAGCAGTTTATCGACAGGGGGAAGTCTTTACTCTGGGGCCAACGTCCTGACTTTC. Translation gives CASSLSTGGSLYSGANVLTF.

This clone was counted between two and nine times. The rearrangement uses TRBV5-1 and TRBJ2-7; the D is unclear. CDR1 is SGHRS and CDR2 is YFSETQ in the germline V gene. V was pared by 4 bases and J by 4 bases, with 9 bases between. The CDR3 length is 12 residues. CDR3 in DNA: TGCGCCAGCAGCCTATCGACTTACGAGCAGTACTTC. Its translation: CASSLSTYEQYF.

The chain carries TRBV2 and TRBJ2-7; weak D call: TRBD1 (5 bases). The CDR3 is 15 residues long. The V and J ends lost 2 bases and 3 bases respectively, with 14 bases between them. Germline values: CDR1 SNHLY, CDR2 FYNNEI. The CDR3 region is CASSETGQGDYEQYF. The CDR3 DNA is TGTGCCAGCAGTGAAACAGGCCAGGGTGACTACGAGCAGTACTTC.

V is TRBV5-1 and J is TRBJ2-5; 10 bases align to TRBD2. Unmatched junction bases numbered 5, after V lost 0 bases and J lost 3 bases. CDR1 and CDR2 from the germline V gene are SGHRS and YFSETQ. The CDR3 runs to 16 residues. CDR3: CASSLERSGGKETQYF. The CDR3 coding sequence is TGCGCCAGCAGCTTGGAACGTAGCGGGGGGAAAGAGACCCAGTACTTC.